This paragraph covers one TCR beta chain sequence. No antigen is known for it. Germline V gene lookup returns CDR1 LGHDT and CDR2 YNNKEL (reference sequence). CDR3 length: 18 residues. V shed 1 base and J 9 bases; nucleotides not matched to a gene: 14. Profiling relied on immunoSEQ multiplex PCR, and the TCRdb table lists in-frame clones only, not all of them. The sample has about 110,000 clones, 94% seen once. This sample stems from a study of T cell responses to AZD1222 COVID-19 vaccine. Study-wide results and limits: The donor cohort was predominantly white British with a female majority, and clonal diversity may have been underestimated.

This TCR was recovered from an adult who received the AZD1222 COVID-19 vaccine. J is TRBJ1-6 and V is TRBV3-1 (or the pseudogene TRBV3-2), with 8 bases matching TRBD1. Specimen: peripheral blood, collected 28 days after the second AZD1222 dose. The CDR3: CASSQAGTGWFRRSPLHF. The CDR3 bases are TGTGCCAGCAGCCAAGCAGGGACAGGTTGGTTTCGGCGTTCACCCCTCCACTTT.